The next 21 T cell receptor beta chains were all read from a single sample in a study of beta chain features in type 1 diabetes. Expressed TCRB transcripts were sequenced because the entire RNA isolate underwent reverse transcription. Sequenced by immunoSEQ multiplex PCR; TCRdb stores in-frame clones only, minus some. The sample records almost 350,000 clones, roughly 8% being singletons. Source material: central memory CD4+ T cells from blood. These TCRs come from a woman aged 18 to 35 in good health.

This clone was recorded many times. The chain uses TRBV28 and TRBJ2-7; possibly TRBD2 for D (5 bases). Trimming removed 7 bases at V and 5 bases at J, with 18 bases between. The CDR3 covers 14 residues. In germline, CDR1 is MDHEN, CDR2 SYDVKM. The CDR3 DNA sequence: TGTGCCAGCATGTCTCTAGCAGGTAAAAACGAGCAGTACTTC. Its translation is CASMSLAGKNEQYF. Complete variable domain (other parts from reference TRBV28 and TRBJ2-7): DVKVTQSSRYLVKRTGEKVFLECVQDMDHENMFWYRQDPGLGLRLIYFSYDVKMKEKGDIPEGYSVSREKKERFSLILESASTNQTSMYLCASMSLAGKNEQYFGPGTRLTVT.

The chain combines TRBV14 with TRBJ2-5; TRBD2 aligns across 7 bases. Looked up from germline, CDR1 is SGHDN and CDR2 is FVKESK. V lost 1 base, J lost 5 bases, and 7 bases stayed unmatched. The CDR3 totals 15 residues. The DNA for the CDR3 is TGTGCCAGCAGCCAAGGCTTGAGCGGGACTGAGACCCAGTACTTC. Its protein is CASSQGLSGTETQYF.

This clone has more than one count but fewer than ten. The chain has TRBV10-3 and TRBJ2-2, with 8 bases lining up with TRBD1. The CDR3 runs to 16 residues. Germline loops: CDR1 ENHRY, CDR2 SYGVKD. With 6 bases clipped from V and 1 base from J, the junction kept 7 bases outside the gene matches. DNA for the CDR3: TGTGCCATCAGCACGACAGGGGCGGGGAACACCGGGGAGCTGTTTTTT. Amino acid sequence: CAISTTGAGNTGELFF.

V usage is TRBV6-5 and J usage is TRBJ1-3, with a weak D call TRBD1 (6 bases). The CDR3 is made up of 15 amino acids. Between the trimmed V and J ends, which lost 6 bases and 2 bases, there was a span of 14 bases. Germline V gene data show CDR1 as MNHEY and CDR2 as SVGAGI. CDR3 amino acids: CASSPTGNPGNTIYF. The CDR3 bases are TGTGCCAGCAGCCCCACAGGGAATCCTGGAAACACCATATATTTT.

This clone was seen a few times. The same CDR3 is also encoded by other DNA sequences in this sample. The V gene is TRBV29-1, the J gene TRBJ2-1; 7 positions agree with TRBD2. Germline assignment: CDR1 SQVTM and CDR2 ANQGSEA. J was trimmed by 0 bases and V by 7 bases; bases with no gene match: 6. This CDR3 region has 14 residues. The CDR3 here is CSAEGGSSYNEQFF. The CDR3 DNA is TGCAGCGCGGAAGGCGGGAGCTCCTACAATGAGCAGTTCTTC.

This clone has more than one count but fewer than ten. DNA for the CDR3: TGTGCCAGCAGCTCCGGCGGAGCGTCAGATGAAAAACTGTTTTTT. The encoded protein is CASSSGGASDEKLFF. This chain links TRBV6-5 with TRBJ1-4; no clear D. CDR3 length: 15 residues. CDR1 is MNHEY, CDR2 SVGAGI, per germline. The V and J ends lost 6 bases and 6 bases respectively, with 17 bases between them.

The chain uses TRBV18 and TRBJ1-2, with a possible D match to TRBD1 (5 bases). The CDR3 loop spans 13 amino acids. Germline V gene data show CDR1 as KGHSH and CDR2 as LQKENI. V shed 3 bases and J shed 3 bases, with 8 bases lying between them. Here the CDR3 reads CASSPWDYYGYTF. The DNA of the CDR3 is TGTGCCAGCTCACCCTGGGACTACTATGGCTACACCTTC.

V is TRBV20-1 and J is TRBJ2-1, with 8 bases aligning to TRBD2. This CDR3 is built from 11 residues. The germline V gene encodes CDR1 DFQATT and CDR2 SNEGSKA (reference sequence). Trimming removed 6 bases from V and 15 bases from J; junction bases left unmatched: 10. In DNA form, the CDR3 reads TGCAGTGCCATCCTTCAGCGGGAGAGGTTCTTC. Its translation: CSAILQRERFF.

A note on this clone: A far larger clone is off by one base, so a read error is likely. The chain is built from TRBV7-2 and TRBJ2-7; 7 nucleotides match TRBD2. Trimming at V came to 6 bases and at J to 2 bases, leaving 10 bases not matched to a gene. From germline, CDR1 is SGHTA and CDR2 FQGNSA. The CDR3 totals 15 residues. This CDR3 reads CASRFGTSEAYEQYF. The CDR3 DNA is TGTGCCAGCAGGTTCGGTACTAGCGAGGCCTACGAGCAGTACTTC. The variable domain in full, with the rest retrieved from reference TRBV7-2 and TRBJ2-7, is GAGVSQSPSNKVTEKGKDVELRCDPISGHTALYWYRQSLGQGLEFLIYFQGNSAPDKSGLPSDRFSAERTGGSVSTLTIQRTQQEDSAVYLCASRFGTSEAYEQYFGPGTRLTVT.

In its sample, this clone was seen a few times. The gene calls are TRBV6-6 and TRBJ2-7; D is perhaps TRBD1 or TRBD2 (5 bases each). The CDR3 contains 14 residues. The V gene lost 5 bases and the J gene lost 2 bases, with 13 bases spanning the gap. Germline values: CDR1 MNHNY, CDR2 SVGAGI (reference sequence). The CDR3 sequence: CASSEGPSTYEQYF. The CDR3, as DNA: TGTGCCAGCAGTGAGGGACCGAGCACCTACGAGCAGTACTTC.

This clone was counted between two and nine times. The rearrangement uses TRBV27 and TRBJ2-1, with D maybe TRBD2 (5 bases). Germline assignment: CDR1 MNHEY and CDR2 SMNVEV (reference sequence). The CDR3 has 15 residues. Trimming cost V 5 bases and J 4 bases, with 15 bases left between them. The CDR3 is CASSTRRGFYNEQFF. The CDR3 DNA reads as TGTGCCAGCAGTACACGACGCGGGTTTTACAATGAGCAGTTCTTC.

The chain has TRBV28 and TRBJ1-1, with TRBD1 as a possible D gene (6 bases). The V end lost 6 bases, the J end lost 1 base, and 18 bases lay between the germline ends. This CDR3 spans 16 amino acids. Germline V gene data show CDR1 as MDHEN and CDR2 as SYDVKM. CDR3 bases: TGTGCCAGCAGCGAACAGGGCTTCACAGGGAACACTGAAGCTTTCTTT. Translating it yields CASSEQGFTGNTEAFF.

This clone was detected only a few times. This chain uses TRBV7-8 with TRBJ2-5, with D unclear. The V end lost 6 bases, the J end lost 5 bases, and 7 bases lay between the germline ends. The CDR3 totals 11 residues. Germline CDR1 and CDR2: SGHVS and FQNEAQ. The CDR3 DNA is TGTGCCAGCAGGGGAATGGAGACCCAGTACTTC. It translates to CASRGMETQYF.

This clone was picked up a small number of times. The J gene is TRBJ2-3, the V gene TRBV7-9; no clear D gene. Germline assignment: CDR1 SEHNR and CDR2 FQNEAQ (reference sequence). The V gene lost 2 bases and the J gene lost 4 bases, with 7 bases spanning the gap. CDR3 length equals 13 residues. This chain's CDR3 is CASSLRVADTQYF. In nucleotides, the CDR3 is TGTGCCAGCAGCTTAAGGGTAGCAGATACGCAGTATTTT.

The chain joins TRBV5-1 to TRBJ2-5, with TRBD1 matching over 9 bases. V shed 3 bases, J shed 5 bases, and the junction held 8 bases outside the gene matches. The length of the CDR3 is 15 residues. The germline V gene encodes CDR1 SGHRS and CDR2 YFSETQ. The CDR3: CASSSGTGIVETQYF. The CDR3 DNA follows: TGCGCCAGCAGCTCCGGGACAGGGATTGTGGAGACCCAGTACTTC.

This clone was detected ten times or more. The CDR3 does not end in the conserved phenylalanine or tryptophan, so this is likely a read error. The limits of the CDR3 on the DNA are not certain, so only TCRdb's listed CDR3 is given. The rearrangement links TRBV10-1 to TRBJ2-7; TRBD1, the table's D call, was not compared with the DNA. Both ends counted, the CDR3 spans 11 residues. Germline V gene lookup returns CDR1 WNHNN and CDR2 SYGVQD (reference sequence). The CDR3 sequence: CASSPGQGVPH.

This clone was counted ten times or more. V usage is TRBV14 and J usage is TRBJ1-1; TRBD1 matches 7 bases. Per germline, CDR1 SGHDN and CDR2 FVKESK. CDR3 length equals 18 residues. Trimming took 0 bases from V and 0 from J; bases not matched to a gene: 10. The CDR3 reads CASSQDRFHRGLNTEAFF. The CDR3 nucleotides are TGTGCCAGCAGCCAAGATCGGTTCCACAGGGGACTGAACACTGAAGCTTTCTTT.

V and J are TRBV12-5 and TRBJ2-1; D not certain. There are 13 residues in the CDR3. The germline CDR1 and CDR2 sequences are LGHNT and FRNRAP. Trimming took 3 bases from V and 8 from J, leaving 11 bases between them. The CDR3 bases are TGTGCTAGTGGTTTCAGTTTGGTGGATGAGCAGTTCTTC. It codes for CASGFSLVDEQFF.

This clone came up a few times. The chain is built from TRBV5-6 and TRBJ2-1, with D maybe TRBD2 (6 bases). CDR1 is SGHDT, CDR2 YYEEEE, per germline. CDR3 size: 15 residues. V was trimmed by 0 bases and J by 5 bases, leaving 12 bases between them. The CDR3 here is CASSLDPSVNNEQFF. The CDR3 DNA reads TGTGCCAGCAGCTTGGATCCTAGCGTCAACAATGAGCAGTTCTTC.

The table lists this clone with a few counts. The chain joins TRBV29-1 to TRBJ2-5; D not resolved. Germline CDR1 SQVTM, CDR2 ANQGSEA. This CDR3 contains 14 residues. Trimming took 3 bases from V and 4 from J, leaving 15 bases between them. This CDR3 reads CSVEPPRSRETQYF. The CDR3 DNA sequence: TGCAGCGTTGAGCCCCCGCGGTCTCGAGAGACCCAGTACTTC.

This clone has a handful of counts. The CDR3 nucleotides are TGTGCCAGCAGCCTCTCTCGCGGGGCCGATACGCAGTATTTT. Translating gives CASSLSRGADTQYF. The rearrangement links TRBV5-6 to TRBJ2-3; D might be TRBD2 (6 bases). V was cut by 4 bases and J by 6 bases, with 15 bases left in between. The germline V gene encodes CDR1 SGHDT and CDR2 YYEEEE. This CDR3 has 14 amino acids.